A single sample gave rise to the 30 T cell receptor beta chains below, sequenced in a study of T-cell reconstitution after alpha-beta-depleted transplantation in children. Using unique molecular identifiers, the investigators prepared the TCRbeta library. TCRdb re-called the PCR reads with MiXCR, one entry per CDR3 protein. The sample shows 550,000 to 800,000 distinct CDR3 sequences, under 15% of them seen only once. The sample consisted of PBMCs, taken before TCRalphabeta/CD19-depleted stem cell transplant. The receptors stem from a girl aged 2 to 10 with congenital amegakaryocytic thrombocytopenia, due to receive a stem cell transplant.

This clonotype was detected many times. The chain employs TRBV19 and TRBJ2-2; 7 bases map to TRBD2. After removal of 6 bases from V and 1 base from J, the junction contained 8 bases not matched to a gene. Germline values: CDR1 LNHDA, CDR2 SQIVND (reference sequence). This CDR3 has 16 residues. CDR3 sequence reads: CASRQGLRRNTGELFF. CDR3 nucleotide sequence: TGTGCCAGTAGGCAGGGACTAAGGAGGAACACCGGGGAGCTGTTTTTT.

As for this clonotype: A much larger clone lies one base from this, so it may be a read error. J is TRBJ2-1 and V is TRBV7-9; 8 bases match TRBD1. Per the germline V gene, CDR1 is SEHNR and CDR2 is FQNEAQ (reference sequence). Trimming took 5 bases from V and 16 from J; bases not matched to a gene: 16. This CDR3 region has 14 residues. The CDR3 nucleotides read TGTGCCAGCAGCGTAAGGACAGGGCGAAGACAATTTTTCTTC. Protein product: CASSVRTGRRQFFF.

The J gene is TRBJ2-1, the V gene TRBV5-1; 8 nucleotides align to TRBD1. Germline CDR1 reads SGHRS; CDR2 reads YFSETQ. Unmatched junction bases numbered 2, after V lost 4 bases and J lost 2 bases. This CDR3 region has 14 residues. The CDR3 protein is CASSRGQAYNEQFF. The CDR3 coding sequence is TGCGCCAGCAGCAGGGGACAGGCCTACAATGAGCAGTTCTTC.

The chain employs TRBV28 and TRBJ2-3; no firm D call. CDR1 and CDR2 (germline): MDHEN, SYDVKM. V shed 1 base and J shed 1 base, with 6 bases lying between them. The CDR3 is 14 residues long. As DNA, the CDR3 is TGTGCCAGCAGTTTATTCCCGGGCACAGATACGCAGTATTTT. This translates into CASSLFPGTDTQYF.

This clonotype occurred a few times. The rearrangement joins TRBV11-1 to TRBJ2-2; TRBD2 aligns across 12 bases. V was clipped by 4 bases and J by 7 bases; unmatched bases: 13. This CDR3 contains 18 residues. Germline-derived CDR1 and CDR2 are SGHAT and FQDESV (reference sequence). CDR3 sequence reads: CASSSRLSTSGRIGELFF. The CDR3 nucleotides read TGTGCCAGCAGCTCCCGGCTATCCACTAGCGGGAGGATCGGGGAGCTGTTTTTT. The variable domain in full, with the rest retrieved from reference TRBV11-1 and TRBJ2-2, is EAEVAQSPRYKITEKSQAVAFWCDPISGHATLYWYRQILGQGPELLVQFQDESVVDDSQLPKDRFSAERLKGVDSTLKIQPAELGDSAMYLCASSSRLSTSGRIGELFFGEGSRLTVL.

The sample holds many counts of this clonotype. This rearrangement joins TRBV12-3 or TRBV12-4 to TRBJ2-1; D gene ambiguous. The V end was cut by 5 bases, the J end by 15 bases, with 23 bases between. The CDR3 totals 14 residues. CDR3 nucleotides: TGTGCCAGCAGTGCCCCCGATGCGGCCCCGAAGTGGTTCTTC. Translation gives CASSAPDAAPKWFF.

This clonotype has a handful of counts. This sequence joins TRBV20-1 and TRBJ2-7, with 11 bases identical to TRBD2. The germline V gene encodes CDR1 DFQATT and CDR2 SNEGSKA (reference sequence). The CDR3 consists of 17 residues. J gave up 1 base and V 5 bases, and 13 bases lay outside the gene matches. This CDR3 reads CSARRRGTSGRSYEQYF. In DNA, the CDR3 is TGCAGTGCTCGACGAAGAGGGACTAGCGGTCGGTCCTACGAGCAGTACTTC.

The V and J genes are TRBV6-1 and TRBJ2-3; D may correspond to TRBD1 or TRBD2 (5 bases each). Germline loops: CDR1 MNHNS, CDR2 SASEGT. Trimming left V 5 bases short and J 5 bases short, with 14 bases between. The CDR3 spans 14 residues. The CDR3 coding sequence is TGTGCCAGCAGTCCGGGACCCCCGGTAGATACGCAGTATTTT. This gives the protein CASSPGPPVDTQYF.

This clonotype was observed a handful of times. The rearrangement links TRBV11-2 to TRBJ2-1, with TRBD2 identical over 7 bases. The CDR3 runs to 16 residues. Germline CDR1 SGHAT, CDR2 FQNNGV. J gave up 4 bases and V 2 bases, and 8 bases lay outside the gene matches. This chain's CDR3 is CASSLNSLAAYNEQFF. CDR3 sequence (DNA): TGTGCCAGCAGCTTAAATTCGCTAGCGGCATACAATGAGCAGTTCTTC.

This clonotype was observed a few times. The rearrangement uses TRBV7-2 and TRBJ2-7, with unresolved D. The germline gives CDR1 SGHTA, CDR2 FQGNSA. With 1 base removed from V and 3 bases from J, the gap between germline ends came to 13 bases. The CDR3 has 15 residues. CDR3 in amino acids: CASSLGLAAGYEQYF. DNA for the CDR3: TGTGCCAGCAGCTTAGGATTAGCTGCCGGCTACGAGCAGTACTTC.

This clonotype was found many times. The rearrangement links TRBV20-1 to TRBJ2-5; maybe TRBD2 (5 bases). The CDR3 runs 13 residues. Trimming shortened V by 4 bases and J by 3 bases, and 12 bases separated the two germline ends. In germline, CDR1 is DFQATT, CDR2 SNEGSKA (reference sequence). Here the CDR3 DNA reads TGCAGTGCTAAAAATCCCGGGAAAGAGACCCAGTACTTC. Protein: CSAKNPGKETQYF.

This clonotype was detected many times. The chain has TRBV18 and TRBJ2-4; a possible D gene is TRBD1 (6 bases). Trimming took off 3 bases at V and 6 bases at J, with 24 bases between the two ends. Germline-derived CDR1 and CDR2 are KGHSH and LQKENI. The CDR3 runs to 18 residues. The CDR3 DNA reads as TGTGCCAGCTCACCGAGGTTCACAGAGAGGACAGTATCAAACATTCAGTACTTC. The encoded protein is CASSPRFTERTVSNIQYF.

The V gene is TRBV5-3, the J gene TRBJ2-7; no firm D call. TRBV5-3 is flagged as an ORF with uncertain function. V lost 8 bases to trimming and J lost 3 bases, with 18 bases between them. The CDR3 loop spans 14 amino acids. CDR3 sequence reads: CARAPGLDVYEQYF. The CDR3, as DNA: TGTGCCAGGGCCCCTGGGCTGGACGTCTACGAGCAGTACTTC.

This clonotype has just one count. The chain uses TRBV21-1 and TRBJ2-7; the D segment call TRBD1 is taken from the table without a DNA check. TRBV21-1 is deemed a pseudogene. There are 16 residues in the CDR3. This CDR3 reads CASSIRTGSTSYEQYF. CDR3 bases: TGTGCCAGCAGCATTCGGACAGGCTCGACCTCCTACGAGCAGTACTTC.

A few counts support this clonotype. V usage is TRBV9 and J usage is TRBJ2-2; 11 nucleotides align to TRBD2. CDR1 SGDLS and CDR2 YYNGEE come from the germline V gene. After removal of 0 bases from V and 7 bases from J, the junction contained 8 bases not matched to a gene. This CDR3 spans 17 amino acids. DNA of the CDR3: TGTGCCAGCAGCGTAGCAATAGCGGGAGGGTTCGGCGGGGAGCTGTTTTTT. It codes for CASSVAIAGGFGGELFF. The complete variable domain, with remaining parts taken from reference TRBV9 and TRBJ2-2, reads DSGVTQTPKHLITATGQRVTLRCSPRSGDLSVYWYQQSLDQGLQFLIQYYNGEERAKGNILERFSAQQFPDLHSELNLSSLELGDSALYFCASSVAIAGGFGGELFFGEGSRLTVL.

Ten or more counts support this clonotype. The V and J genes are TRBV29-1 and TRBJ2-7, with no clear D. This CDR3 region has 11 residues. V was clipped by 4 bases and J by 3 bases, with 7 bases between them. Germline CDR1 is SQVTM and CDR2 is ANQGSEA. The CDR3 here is CSVASLYEQYF. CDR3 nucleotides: TGCAGCGTTGCCTCTCTCTACGAGCAGTACTTC.

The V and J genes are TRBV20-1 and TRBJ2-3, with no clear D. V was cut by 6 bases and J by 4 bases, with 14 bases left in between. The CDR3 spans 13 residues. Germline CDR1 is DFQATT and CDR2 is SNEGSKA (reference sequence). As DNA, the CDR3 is TGCAGTGCCAGCCTAGGTTCGGCAGATACGCAGTATTTT. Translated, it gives CSASLGSADTQYF.

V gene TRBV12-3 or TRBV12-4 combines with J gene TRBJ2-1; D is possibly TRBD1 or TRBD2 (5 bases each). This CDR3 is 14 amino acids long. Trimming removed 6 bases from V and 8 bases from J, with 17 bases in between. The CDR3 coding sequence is TGTGCCAGCAGCCCCGGGACCAAGCCCGATGAGCAGTTCTTC. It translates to CASSPGTKPDEQFF.

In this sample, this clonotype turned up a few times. CDR3 coding DNA: TGTGCCAGCAGCTTGACCAGGGTGATTTCGCAGGAGACCCAGTACTTC. The encoded protein is CASSLTRVISQETQYF. The J gene is TRBJ2-5, the V gene TRBV5-6, with a tentative D call TRBD1 (5 bases). V lost 1 base and J lost 5, with 18 bases in between. The CDR3 contains 16 residues. Germline CDR1 reads SGHDT; CDR2 reads YYEEEE.

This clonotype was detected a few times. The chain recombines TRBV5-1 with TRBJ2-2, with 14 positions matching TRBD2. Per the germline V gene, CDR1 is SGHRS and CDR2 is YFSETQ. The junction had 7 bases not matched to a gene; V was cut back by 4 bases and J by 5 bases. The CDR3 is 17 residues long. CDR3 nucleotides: TGCGCCAGCAGCACGGGACTAGCGGGAGATAATACCGGGGAGCTGTTTTTT. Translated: CASSTGLAGDNTGELFF. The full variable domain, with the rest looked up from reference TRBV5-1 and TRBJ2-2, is KAGVTQTPRYLIKTRGQQVTLSCSPISGHRSVSWYQQTPGQGLQFLFEYFSETQRNKGNFPGRFSGRQFSNSRSEMNVSTLELGDSALYLCASSTGLAGDNTGELFFGEGSRLTVL.

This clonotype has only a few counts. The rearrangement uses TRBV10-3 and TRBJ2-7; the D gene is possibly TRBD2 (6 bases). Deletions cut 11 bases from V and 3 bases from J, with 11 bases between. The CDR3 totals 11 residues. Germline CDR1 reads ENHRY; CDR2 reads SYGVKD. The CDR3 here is CAVGSFYEQYF. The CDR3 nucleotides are TGTGCCGTCGGGAGTTTCTACGAGCAGTACTTC.

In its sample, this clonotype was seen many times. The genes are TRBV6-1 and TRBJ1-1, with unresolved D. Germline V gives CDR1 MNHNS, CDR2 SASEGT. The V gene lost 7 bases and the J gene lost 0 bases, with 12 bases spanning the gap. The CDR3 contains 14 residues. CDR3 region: CASKGSHVNTEAFF. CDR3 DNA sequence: TGTGCCAGCAAGGGATCTCATGTGAACACTGAAGCTTTCTTT.

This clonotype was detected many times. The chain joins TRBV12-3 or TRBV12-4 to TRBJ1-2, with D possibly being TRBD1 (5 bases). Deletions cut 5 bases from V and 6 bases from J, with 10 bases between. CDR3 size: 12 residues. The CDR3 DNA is TGTGCCAGCAGTGAGGGGCCCAATGGCTACACCTTC. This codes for CASSEGPNGYTF.

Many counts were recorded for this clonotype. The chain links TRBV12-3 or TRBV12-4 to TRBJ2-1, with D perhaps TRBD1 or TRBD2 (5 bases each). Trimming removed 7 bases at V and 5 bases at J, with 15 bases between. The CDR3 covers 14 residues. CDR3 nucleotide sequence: TGTGCCAGCACCACCCCGAGGGACCACAATGAGCAGTTCTTC. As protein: CASTTPRDHNEQFF.

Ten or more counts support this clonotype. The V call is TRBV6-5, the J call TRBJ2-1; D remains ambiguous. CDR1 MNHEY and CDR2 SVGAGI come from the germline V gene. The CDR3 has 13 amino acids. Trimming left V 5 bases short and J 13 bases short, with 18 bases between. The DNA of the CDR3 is TGTGCCAGCAGTAGGAATAGTGGCGTATCTCAGTTCTTC. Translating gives CASSRNSGVSQFF.

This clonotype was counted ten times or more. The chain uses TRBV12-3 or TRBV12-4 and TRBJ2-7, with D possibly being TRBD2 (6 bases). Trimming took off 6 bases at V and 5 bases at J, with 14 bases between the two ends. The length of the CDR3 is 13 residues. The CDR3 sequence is CASSSGGMDEQYF. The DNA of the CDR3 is TGTGCCAGCAGCTCCGGGGGTATGGACGAGCAGTACTTC.

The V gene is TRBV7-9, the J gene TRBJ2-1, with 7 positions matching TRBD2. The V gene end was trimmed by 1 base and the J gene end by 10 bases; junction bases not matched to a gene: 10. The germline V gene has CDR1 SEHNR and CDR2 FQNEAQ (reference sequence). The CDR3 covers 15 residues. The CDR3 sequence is CASSLVRGSANEQFF. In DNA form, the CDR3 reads TGTGCCAGCAGCTTAGTACGCGGGAGTGCCAACGAGCAGTTCTTC.

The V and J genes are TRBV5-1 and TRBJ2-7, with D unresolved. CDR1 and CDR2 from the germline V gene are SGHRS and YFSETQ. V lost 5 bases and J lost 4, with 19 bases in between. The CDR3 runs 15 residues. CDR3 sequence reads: CASSEAELVGYEQYF. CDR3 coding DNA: TGCGCCAGCAGTGAGGCAGAGCTGGTGGGTTACGAGCAGTACTTC.

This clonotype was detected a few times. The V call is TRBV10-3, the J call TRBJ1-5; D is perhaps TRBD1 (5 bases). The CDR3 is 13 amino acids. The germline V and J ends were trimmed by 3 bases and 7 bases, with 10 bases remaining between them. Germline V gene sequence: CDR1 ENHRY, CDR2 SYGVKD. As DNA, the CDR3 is TGTGCCATCAGTGACAGGGACGCACAGCCCCAGCATTTT. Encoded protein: CAISDRDAQPQHF.

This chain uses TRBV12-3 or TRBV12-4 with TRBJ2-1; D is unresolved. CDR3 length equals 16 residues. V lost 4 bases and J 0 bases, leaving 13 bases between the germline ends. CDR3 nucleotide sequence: TGTGCCAGCAGTTCCTTCTCGGTAAGCTCCTACAATGAGCAGTTCTTC. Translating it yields CASSSFSVSSYNEQFF.